This T cell receptor beta chain stems from a study of shared clonotypes between healthy human individuals. Evenly divided among several immunoSEQ plates was the genomic DNA of each subset. Some clones are missing from TCRdb's copy, which holds only in-frame ones; the method was immunoSEQ multiplex PCR. The data show over 850,000 clones, 70% to 80% seen once. CDR3 length equals 16 residues. Trimming stripped 3 bases from V and 0 bases from J, with 14 bases between. Germline V lookup: CDR1 SEHNR, CDR2 FQNEAQ (reference sequence). This receptor was obtained from a man aged 18 to 35 in good health. Some clones in this sample may be carry-over from other donors' samples. The chain couples TRBV7-9 to TRBJ2-5; possibly TRBD2 for D (6 bases). The specimen sequenced was memory CD4+ T cells from PBMCs. The subset is: CD45RA-negative fraction. CDR3 protein: CASSFLERANQETQYF. The DNA of the CDR3 is TGTGCCAGCAGCTTCTTGGAGCGGGCGAACCAAGAGACCCAGTACTTC. The full variable domain, its missing parts supplied by reference TRBV7-9 and TRBJ2-5, is DTGVSQNPRHKITKRGQNVTFRCDPISEHNRLYWYRQTLGQGPEFLTYFQNEAQLEKSRLLSDRFSAERPKGSFSTLEIQRTEQGDSAMYLCASSFLERANQETQYFGPGTRLLVL.